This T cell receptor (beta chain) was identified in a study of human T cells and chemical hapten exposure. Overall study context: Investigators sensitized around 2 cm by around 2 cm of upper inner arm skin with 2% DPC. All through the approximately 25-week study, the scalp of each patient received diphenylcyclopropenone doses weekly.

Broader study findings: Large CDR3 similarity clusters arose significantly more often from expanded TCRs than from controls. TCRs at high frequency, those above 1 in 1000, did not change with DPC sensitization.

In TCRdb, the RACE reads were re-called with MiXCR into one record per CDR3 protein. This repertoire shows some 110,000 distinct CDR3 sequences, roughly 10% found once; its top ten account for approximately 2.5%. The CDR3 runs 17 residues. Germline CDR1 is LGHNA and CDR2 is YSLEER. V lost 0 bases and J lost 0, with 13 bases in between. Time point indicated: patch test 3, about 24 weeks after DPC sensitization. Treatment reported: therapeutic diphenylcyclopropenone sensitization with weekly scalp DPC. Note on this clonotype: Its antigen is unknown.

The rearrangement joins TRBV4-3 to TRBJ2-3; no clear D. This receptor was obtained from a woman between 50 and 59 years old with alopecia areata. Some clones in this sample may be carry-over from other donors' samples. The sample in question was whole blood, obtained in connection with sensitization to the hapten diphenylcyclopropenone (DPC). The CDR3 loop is CASSQEADSASTDTQYF. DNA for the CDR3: TGCGCCAGCAGCCAAGAAGCAGACTCGGCTAGCACAGATACGCAGTATTTT.